The source of this T cell receptor (beta chain) is a study of human T cells and chemical hapten exposure. One entry per CDR3 protein results from TCRdb running MiXCR on the RACE reads. This sample carries over 50,000 distinct CDR3 sequences, roughly 10% of them seen once, and the ten largest clones take 9.6%. Time point defined: pre-sensitization, week 0. The treatment: therapeutic diphenylcyclopropenone sensitization with weekly scalp DPC. Total RNA was isolated from whole blood that had not been fractionated. The germline V and J ends were trimmed by 4 bases and 6 bases, with 10 bases remaining between them. The CDR3 covers 11 residues. Germline V gene lookup returns CDR1 GTSNPN and CDR2 SVGIG (reference sequence).

This sequence was found in a woman aged 30 to 39 with alopecia areata. Some clones in this sample may be carry-over from other donors' samples. This chain joins TRBV30 and TRBJ2-7; tentative D call: TRBD2 (5 bases). The sample in question was whole blood, obtained in connection with sensitization to the hapten diphenylcyclopropenone (DPC). CDR3 DNA: TGTGCCTGGAACGAGGGTCCCGAGCAGTACTTC. It is translated as CAWNEGPEQYF. The variable domain in full, with the rest retrieved from reference TRBV30 and TRBJ2-7, is SQTIHQWPATLVQPVGSPLSLECTVEGTSNPNLYWYRQAAGRGLQLLFYSVGIGQISSEVPQNLSASRPQDRQFILSSKKLLLSDSGFYLCAWNEGPEQYFGPGTRLTVT.